A single sample gave rise to the 23 T cell receptor beta chains below, sequenced in a study of blood T cell repertoires in COVID-19. Generated by immunoSEQ multiplex PCR, the TCRdb table keeps only in-frame clones and is missing some. The data hold some 76,000 clones, with 80% to 90% observed a single time. Material: peripheral blood. These receptors originate from an older woman with acute or convalescent COVID-19.

The genes are TRBV2 and TRBJ2-3, with D maybe TRBD1 (7 bases). V gave up 11 bases and J gave up 2 bases, with 26 bases separating them. Germline CDR1 SNHLY, CDR2 FYNNEI. The CDR3 is 17 amino acids. The CDR3 sequence is CARTDAGGDSNTDTQYF. The DNA of the CDR3 is TGTGCCCGCACTGACGCCGGAGGGGACAGTAACACAGATACGCAGTATTTT. Full variable domain (remainder filled in from reference TRBV2 and TRBJ2-3): EPEVTQTPSHQVTQMGQEVILRCVPISNHLYFYWYRQILGQKVEFLVSFYNNEISEKSEIFDDQFSVERPDGSNFTLKIRSTKLEDSAMYFCARTDAGGDSNTDTQYFGPGTRLTVL.

The gene calls are TRBV30 and TRBJ2-7; 7 nucleotides line up with TRBD1. The length of the CDR3 is 15 residues. V shed 0 bases, J shed 2 bases, and the junction held 7 bases outside the gene matches. Looked up from germline, CDR1 is GTSNPN and CDR2 is SVGIG (reference sequence). The CDR3 protein is CAWSVGSRGTYEQYF. The CDR3 DNA reads as TGTGCCTGGAGTGTAGGATCCAGGGGGACCTACGAGCAGTACTTC.

The J gene is TRBJ1-2, the V gene TRBV5-6; 9 nucleotides match TRBD1. The CDR3 has 14 amino acids. V lost 4 bases, J lost 8 bases, and 9 bases stayed unmatched. Germline assignment: CDR1 SGHDT and CDR2 YYEEEE. The CDR3 here is CASSRGDREEGYTF. The CDR3 DNA is TGTGCCAGCAGCCGCGGGGACAGGGAAGAGGGCTACACCTTC.

The chain recombines TRBV2 with TRBJ2-1, with 7 bases fitting TRBD1. V shed 6 bases, J shed 7 bases, and the junction held 12 bases outside the gene matches. Germline-derived CDR1 and CDR2 are SNHLY and FYNNEI. The CDR3 sequence is 15 residues long. CDR3 sequence reads: CASRADRSNKNEQFF. Here the CDR3 DNA reads TGTGCCAGCAGGGCGGACAGGAGTAATAAGAATGAGCAGTTCTTC.

The chain has TRBV11-2 and TRBJ2-7, with 12 positions matching TRBD1. Trimming at V came to 1 base and at J to 4 bases, leaving 5 bases not matched to a gene. The CDR3 spans 16 residues. Germline V gives CDR1 SGHAT, CDR2 FQNNGV. CDR3 in DNA: TGTGCCAGCAGCTTAGTGGGACAGGGGGCGAGGTACGAGCAGTACGTC. Amino acid sequence: CASSLVGQGARYEQYV.

This clone was seen more than once but under ten times. This chain links TRBV4-1 with TRBJ1-1; D is unresolved. V gave up 0 bases and J gave up 1 base, with 9 bases separating them. Germline values: CDR1 MGHRA, CDR2 YSYEKL. The CDR3 consists of 15 residues. CDR3 DNA sequence: TGCGCCAGCAGCCAAGAGAGAGGAGGGAACACTGAAGCTTTCTTT. This sequence encodes CASSQERGGNTEAFF.

This chain uses TRBV12-3 or TRBV12-4 with TRBJ1-1; tentatively, D is TRBD1 (6 bases). The length of the CDR3 is 13 residues. Trimming removed 6 bases from V and 1 base from J, with 9 bases in between. CDR3 amino acids: CASRRGGNTEAFF. CDR3 in DNA: TGTGCCAGCAGAAGGGGGGGGAACACTGAAGCTTTCTTT.

V and J are TRBV30 and TRBJ2-2, with no clear D. Germline CDR1 GTSNPN, CDR2 SVGIG (reference sequence). This CDR3 is built from 13 residues. The V and J ends lost 1 base and 6 bases respectively, with 9 bases between them. The CDR3 sequence: CAWSADSSGELFF. CDR3 nucleotide sequence: TGTGCCTGGAGTGCAGACTCTTCCGGGGAGCTGTTTTTT.

The V and J genes are TRBV11-2 and TRBJ2-1, with 12 bases aligning to TRBD2. V trimming: 4 bases; J trimming: 4 bases; junction bases outside the gene matches: 2. The CDR3 loop spans 15 amino acids. Germline V gene data show CDR1 as SGHAT and CDR2 as FQNNGV. The CDR3 nucleotides read TGTGCCAGCAGCTCTAGCGGGGGGGAATACAATGAGCAGTTCTTC. It yields the protein CASSSSGGEYNEQFF.

The chain recombines TRBV24-1 with TRBJ2-4; tentative D call: TRBD1 (5 bases). Trimming removed 3 bases from V and 8 bases from J, with 16 bases in between. The CDR3 length is 15 residues. The germline V gene encodes CDR1 KGHDR and CDR2 SFDVKD. The CDR3 is CATSDRSNLGDIQYF. The DNA for the CDR3 is TGTGCCACCAGTGATCGTTCAAATTTAGGGGACATTCAGTACTTC.

The chain employs TRBV7-9 and TRBJ2-1; no clear D gene. CDR3 size: 15 residues. V was pared by 1 base and J by 0 bases, with 7 bases between. Germline V gene lookup returns CDR1 SEHNR and CDR2 FQNEAQ (reference sequence). CDR3 coding DNA: TGTGCCAGCAGCTTAGTTTTGAGCTCCTACAATGAGCAGTTCTTC. Protein: CASSLVLSSYNEQFF.

The sample holds one count of this clone. The chain has TRBV5-4 and TRBJ2-7; tentative D call: TRBD2 (7 bases). The V end was cut by 7 bases, the J end by 6 bases, with 14 bases between. This CDR3 is 12 amino acids long. Per germline, CDR1 SGHNT and CDR2 YYREEE (reference sequence). In nucleotides, the CDR3 is TGTGCCAGCGGATCAGGGGAGGGCGAGCAGTACTTC. Translating gives CASGSGEGEQYF.

V usage is TRBV7-3 and J usage is TRBJ1-2; D remains ambiguous. CDR1 is SGHTA and CDR2 is FQGTGA in the germline V gene. Trimming removed 4 bases from V and 8 bases from J, with 14 bases in between. The CDR3 totals 13 residues. The CDR3 DNA follows: TGTGCCAGCAGCTCCGACCATGGAGGGGGCTACACCTTC. It is translated as CASSSDHGGGYTF.

The genes are TRBV5-8 and TRBJ1-2, with TRBD1 identical over 8 bases. Germline V lookup: CDR1 SGHTS, CDR2 YDEGEE. The CDR3 sequence is 12 residues long. After removal of 4 bases from V and 14 bases from J, the junction contained 10 bases not matched to a gene. The CDR3 region has the DNA TGTGCCAGCAGCCGGGACAGGTCTCATGAAACCTTC. This codes for CASSRDRSHETF.

The chain links TRBV24-1 to TRBJ2-2, with TRBD1 identical over 8 bases. The V gene's germline CDR1 is KGHDR and CDR2 SFDVKD. J lost 5 bases, V lost 0 bases, and 1 base had no gene match. The CDR3 totals 15 residues. Written as DNA, the CDR3 is TGTGCCACCAGTGATTTGACAGGGGGGACCGGGGAGCTGTTTTTT. It specifies CATSDLTGGTGELFF.

CDR3 residues: CASSLDSGGNTIYF. The DNA for the CDR3 is TGTGCCAGCAGCTTAGATTCAGGGGGAAACACCATATATTTT. This chain connects TRBV11-2 to TRBJ1-3; perhaps TRBD1 as D (5 bases). CDR3 size: 14 residues. CDR1 is SGHAT, CDR2 FQNNGV, per germline. The ends were cut back, 0 bases at V and 4 bases at J, with 7 bases in the middle.

The genes are TRBV2 and TRBJ1-5; D unresolved. The CDR3 runs to 15 residues. Germline CDR1 reads SNHLY; CDR2 reads FYNNEI. Trimming left V 5 bases short and J 0 bases short, with 11 bases between. CDR3 amino acids: CASSSQPYSNQPQHF. CDR3 bases: TGTGCCAGCAGTTCACAACCGTATAGCAATCAGCCCCAGCATTTT.

The rearrangement uses TRBV7-9 and TRBJ2-1; no definite D call. V gave up 1 base and J gave up 2 bases, with 6 bases separating them. CDR3 length equals 14 residues. In germline, CDR1 is SEHNR, CDR2 FQNEAQ (reference sequence). This chain's CDR3 is CASSLGGTYNEQFF. The DNA for the CDR3 is TGTGCCAGCAGCTTAGGCGGAACCTACAATGAGCAGTTCTTC. Combining the CDR3 with reference TRBV7-9 and TRBJ2-1 gives the whole variable domain DTGVSQNPRHKITKRGQNVTFRCDPISEHNRLYWYRQTLGQGPEFLTYFQNEAQLEKSRLLSDRFSAERPKGSFSTLEIQRTEQGDSAMYLCASSLGGTYNEQFFGPGTRLTVL.

V usage is TRBV5-1 and J usage is TRBJ1-1, with D possibly TRBD1 on 6 matching bases. V gave up 0 bases and J gave up 7 bases, with 10 bases separating them. Germline CDR1 SGHRS, CDR2 YFSETQ. The CDR3 has 13 residues. CDR3: CASSLGPRGEAFF. CDR3 bases: TGCGCCAGCAGCTTGGGTCCCAGGGGTGAAGCTTTCTTT.

The CDR3 loop is CASSDRASYNEQFF. Here the CDR3 DNA reads TGTGCCAGCTCCGACAGGGCGTCCTACAATGAGCAGTTCTTC. J is TRBJ2-1 and V is TRBV19; 7 nucleotides line up with TRBD1. The CDR3 sequence is 14 residues long. CDR1 and CDR2 from the germline V gene are LNHDA and SQIVND (reference sequence). Trimming took 9 bases from V and 1 from J; bases not matched to a gene: 6. The variable domain in full, completed from reference TRBV19 and TRBJ2-1, reads DGGITQSPKYLFRKEGQNVTLSCEQNLNHDAMYWYRQDPGQGLRLIYYSQIVNDFQKGDIAEGYSVSREKKESFPLTVTSAQKNPTAFYLCASSDRASYNEQFFGPGTRLTVL.

V usage is TRBV2 and J usage is TRBJ1-1; D is possibly TRBD1 (6 bases). Trimming took 6 bases from V and 2 from J, leaving 13 bases between them. The germline V gene encodes CDR1 SNHLY and CDR2 FYNNEI. CDR3 length: 14 amino acids. CDR3 DNA: TGTGCCAGCAGGGGGGACACGGGAAACACTGAAGCTTTCTTT. It yields the protein CASRGDTGNTEAFF.

The sample holds a few counts of this clone. The chain employs TRBV3-1 (or the pseudogene TRBV3-2) and TRBJ1-1; no definite D call. This CDR3 is 16 amino acids long. V was cut by 3 bases and J by 2 bases, with 16 bases left in between. The germline CDR1 and CDR2 sequences are LGHDT and YNNKEL (reference sequence). As DNA, the CDR3 is TGTGCCAGCAGCCAGTCTTCTTTCGGTAGTAACACTGAAGCTTTCTTT. It is translated as CASSQSSFGSNTEAFF.

This chain uses TRBV5-1 with TRBJ2-5; TRBD1 matches 7 bases. The CDR3 has 15 residues. After removal of 4 bases from V and 0 bases from J, the junction contained 6 bases not matched to a gene. Germline V gives CDR1 SGHRS, CDR2 YFSETQ. CDR3 sequence (DNA): TGCGCCAGCAGCCCAGAGGGGGCGTACCAAGAGACCCAGTACTTC. Translating it yields CASSPEGAYQETQYF.